This T cell receptor beta chain was sequenced in a study of blood T cell repertoires in COVID-19. The table came from immunoSEQ multiplex PCR; TCRdb's copy has only in-frame clones and leaves some out. Of 190,000 or so clones detected, approximately 86% appear once; the ten largest clones hold 2.7%. Germline loops: CDR1 KGHDR, CDR2 SFDVKD. V was pared by 1 base and J by 13 bases, with 4 bases of the junction left unmatched. CDR3 size: 13 residues. The sequenced sample was peripheral blood. The V gene is TRBV24-1, the J gene TRBJ2-1; 9 nucleotides line up with TRBD1. The receptor's source is a man aged 40-55 years with active or convalescent COVID-19. CDR3 coding DNA: TGTGCCACCAGTGATTTAGGGGGACAGGGCCAGTTCTTC. Its translation is CATSDLGGQGQFF.